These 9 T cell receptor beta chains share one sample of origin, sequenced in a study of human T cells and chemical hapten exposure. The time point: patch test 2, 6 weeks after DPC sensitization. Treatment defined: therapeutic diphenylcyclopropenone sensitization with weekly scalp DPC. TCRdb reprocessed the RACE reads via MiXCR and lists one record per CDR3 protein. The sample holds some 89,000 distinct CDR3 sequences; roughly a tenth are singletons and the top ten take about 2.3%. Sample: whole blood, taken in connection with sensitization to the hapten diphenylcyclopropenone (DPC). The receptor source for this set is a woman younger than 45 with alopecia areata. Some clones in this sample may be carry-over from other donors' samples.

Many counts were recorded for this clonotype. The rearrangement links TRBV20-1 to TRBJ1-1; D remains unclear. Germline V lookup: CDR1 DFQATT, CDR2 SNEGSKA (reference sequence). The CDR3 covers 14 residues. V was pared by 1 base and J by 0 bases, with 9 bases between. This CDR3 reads CSARAGSLNTEAFF. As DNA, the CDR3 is TGCAGTGCTAGAGCGGGCAGTTTGAACACTGAAGCTTTCTTT.

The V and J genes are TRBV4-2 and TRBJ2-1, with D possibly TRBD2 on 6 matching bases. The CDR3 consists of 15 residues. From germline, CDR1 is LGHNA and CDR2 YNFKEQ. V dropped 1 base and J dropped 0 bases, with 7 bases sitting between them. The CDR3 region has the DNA TGTGCCAGCAGCCAAGCCGGGAGCTCCTACAATGAGCAGTTCTTC. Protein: CASSQAGSSYNEQFF.

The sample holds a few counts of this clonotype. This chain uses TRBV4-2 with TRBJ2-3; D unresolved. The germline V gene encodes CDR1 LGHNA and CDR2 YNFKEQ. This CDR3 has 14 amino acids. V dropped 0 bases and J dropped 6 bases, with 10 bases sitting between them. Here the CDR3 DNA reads TGTGCCAGCAGCCAAGAGCTAAATCGGGATACGCAGTATTTT. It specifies CASSQELNRDTQYF.

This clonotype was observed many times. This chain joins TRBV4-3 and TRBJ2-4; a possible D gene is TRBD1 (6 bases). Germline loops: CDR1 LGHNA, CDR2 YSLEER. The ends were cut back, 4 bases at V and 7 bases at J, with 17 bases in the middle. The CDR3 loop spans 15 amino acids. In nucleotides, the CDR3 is TGCGCCAGCAGCCCCGATACAGGGTATGAGAACATTCAGTACTTC. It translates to CASSPDTGYENIQYF.

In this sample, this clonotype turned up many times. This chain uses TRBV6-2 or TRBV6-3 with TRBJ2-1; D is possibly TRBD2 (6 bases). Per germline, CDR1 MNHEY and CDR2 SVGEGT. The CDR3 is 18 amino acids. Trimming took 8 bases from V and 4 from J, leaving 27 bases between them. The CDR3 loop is CASGDLSGPYRLYNEQFF. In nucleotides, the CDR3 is TGTGCCAGCGGGGACTTGAGCGGCCCCTACCGACTTTACAATGAGCAGTTCTTC.

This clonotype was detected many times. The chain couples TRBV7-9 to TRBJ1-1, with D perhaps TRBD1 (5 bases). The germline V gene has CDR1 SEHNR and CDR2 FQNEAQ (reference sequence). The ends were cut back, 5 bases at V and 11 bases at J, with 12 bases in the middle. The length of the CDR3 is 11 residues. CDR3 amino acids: CASSLVREAFF. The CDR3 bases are TGTGCCAGCAGCCTCGTCAGGGAGGCTTTCTTT.

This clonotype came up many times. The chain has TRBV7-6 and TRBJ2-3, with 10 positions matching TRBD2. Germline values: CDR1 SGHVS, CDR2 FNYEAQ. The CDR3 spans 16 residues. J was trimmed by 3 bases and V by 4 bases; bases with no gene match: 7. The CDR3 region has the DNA TGTGCCAGCAGCTCCTGGACTAGCGGTTTAACAGATACGCAGTATTTT. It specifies CASSSWTSGLTDTQYF.

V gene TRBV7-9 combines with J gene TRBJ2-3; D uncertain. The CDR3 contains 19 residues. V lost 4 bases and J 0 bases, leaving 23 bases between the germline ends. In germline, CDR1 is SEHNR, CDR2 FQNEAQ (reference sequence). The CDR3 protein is CASSSTPLPGQPSTDTQYF. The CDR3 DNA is TGTGCCAGCAGCTCGACCCCCCTCCCGGGCCAGCCAAGCACAGATACGCAGTATTTT. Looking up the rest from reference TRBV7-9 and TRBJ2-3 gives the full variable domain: DTGVSQNPRHKITKRGQNVTFRCDPISEHNRLYWYRQTLGQGPEFLTYFQNEAQLEKSRLLSDRFSAERPKGSFSTLEIQRTEQGDSAMYLCASSSTPLPGQPSTDTQYFGPGTRLTVL.

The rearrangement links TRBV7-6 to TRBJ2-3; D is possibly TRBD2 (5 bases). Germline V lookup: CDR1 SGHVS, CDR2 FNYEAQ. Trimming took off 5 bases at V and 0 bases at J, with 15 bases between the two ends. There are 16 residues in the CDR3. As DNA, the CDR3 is TGTGCCAGCAGCCTTACCCCGGGGTCTAGCACAGATACGCAGTATTTT. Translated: CASSLTPGSSTDTQYF. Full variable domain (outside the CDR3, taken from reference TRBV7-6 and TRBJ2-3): GAGVSQSPRYKVTKRGQDVALRCDPISGHVSLYWYRQALGQGPEFLTYFNYEAQQDKSGLPNDRFSAERPEGSISTLTIQRTEQRDSAMYRCASSLTPGSSTDTQYFGPGTRLTVL.